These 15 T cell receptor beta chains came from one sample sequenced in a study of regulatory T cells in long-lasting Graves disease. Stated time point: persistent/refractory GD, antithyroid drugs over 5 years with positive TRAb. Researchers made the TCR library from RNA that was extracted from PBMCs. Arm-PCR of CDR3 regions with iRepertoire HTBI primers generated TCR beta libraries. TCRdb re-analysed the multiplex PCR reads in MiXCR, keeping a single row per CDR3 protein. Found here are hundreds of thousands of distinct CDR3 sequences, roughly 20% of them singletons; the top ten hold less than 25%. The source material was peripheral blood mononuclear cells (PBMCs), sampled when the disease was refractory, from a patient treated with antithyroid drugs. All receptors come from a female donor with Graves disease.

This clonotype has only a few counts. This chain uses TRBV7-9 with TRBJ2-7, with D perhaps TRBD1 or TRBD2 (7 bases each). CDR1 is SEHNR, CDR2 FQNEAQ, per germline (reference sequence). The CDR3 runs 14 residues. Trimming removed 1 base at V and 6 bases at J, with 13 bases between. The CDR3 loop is CASSLGQGGSEQYF. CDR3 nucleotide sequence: TGTGCCAGCAGCTTAGGACAGGGAGGGAGCGAGCAGTACTTC.

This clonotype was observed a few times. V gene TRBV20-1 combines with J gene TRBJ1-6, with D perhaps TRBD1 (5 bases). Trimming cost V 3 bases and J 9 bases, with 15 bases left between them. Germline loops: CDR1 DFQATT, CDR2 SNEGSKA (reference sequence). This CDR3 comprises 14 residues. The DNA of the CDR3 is TGCAGTGCTAGCCCCCAGGGAGGGAGTTCACCCCTCCACTTT. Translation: CSASPQGGSSPLHF.

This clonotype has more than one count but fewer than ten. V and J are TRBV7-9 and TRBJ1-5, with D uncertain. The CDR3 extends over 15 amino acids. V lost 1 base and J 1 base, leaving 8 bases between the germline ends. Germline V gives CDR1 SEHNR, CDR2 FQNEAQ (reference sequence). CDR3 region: CASSLDVGSNQPQHF. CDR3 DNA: TGTGCCAGCAGCTTAGATGTGGGGAGCAATCAGCCCCAGCATTTT.

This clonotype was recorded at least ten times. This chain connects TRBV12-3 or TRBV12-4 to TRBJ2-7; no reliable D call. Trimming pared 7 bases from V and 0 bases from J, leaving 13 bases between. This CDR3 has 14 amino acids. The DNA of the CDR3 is TGTGCCAGCAAACTGGACCCGAGCTCCTACGAGCAGTACTTC. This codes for CASKLDPSSYEQYF.

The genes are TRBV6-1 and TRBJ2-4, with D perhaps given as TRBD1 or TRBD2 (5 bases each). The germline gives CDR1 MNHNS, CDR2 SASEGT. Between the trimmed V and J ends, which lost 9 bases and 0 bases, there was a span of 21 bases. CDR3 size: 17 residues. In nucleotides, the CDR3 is TGTGCCAGAATTACCGGGACCAACCATGTAGCCAAAAACATTCAGTACTTC. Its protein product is CARITGTNHVAKNIQYF.

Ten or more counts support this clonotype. The CDR3 spells CASRPGATNEQYF. CDR3 sequence (DNA): TGTGCCTCACGTCCCGGGGCTACCAACGAGCAGTACTTC. This chain joins TRBV28 and TRBJ2-7; D may match TRBD1 or TRBD2 (5 bases each). Germline V gene sequence: CDR1 MDHEN, CDR2 SYDVKM. Between the trimmed V and J ends, which lost 11 bases and 5 bases, there was a span of 19 bases. The CDR3 contains 13 residues.

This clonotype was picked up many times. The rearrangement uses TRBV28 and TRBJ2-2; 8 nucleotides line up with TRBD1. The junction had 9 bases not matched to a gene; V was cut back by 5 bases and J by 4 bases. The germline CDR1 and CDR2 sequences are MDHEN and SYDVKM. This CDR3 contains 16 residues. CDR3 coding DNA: TGTGCCAGCAGTCCCCGAACAGGGGGGTTCACCGGGGAGCTGTTTTTT. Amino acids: CASSPRTGGFTGELFF.

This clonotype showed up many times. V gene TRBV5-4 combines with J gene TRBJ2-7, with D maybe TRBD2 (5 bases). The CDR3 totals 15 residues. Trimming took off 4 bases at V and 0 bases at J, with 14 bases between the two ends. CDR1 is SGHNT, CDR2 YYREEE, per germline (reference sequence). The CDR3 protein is CASSPDLGISYEQYF. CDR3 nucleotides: TGTGCCAGCAGCCCGGACCTCGGGATCTCCTACGAGCAGTACTTC.

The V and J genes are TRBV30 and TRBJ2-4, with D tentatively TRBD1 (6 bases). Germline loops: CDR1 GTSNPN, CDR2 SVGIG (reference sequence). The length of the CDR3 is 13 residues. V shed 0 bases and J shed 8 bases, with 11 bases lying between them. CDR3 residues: CAWSVRGLDIQYF. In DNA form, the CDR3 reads TGTGCCTGGAGTGTTAGGGGGTTGGACATTCAGTACTTC.

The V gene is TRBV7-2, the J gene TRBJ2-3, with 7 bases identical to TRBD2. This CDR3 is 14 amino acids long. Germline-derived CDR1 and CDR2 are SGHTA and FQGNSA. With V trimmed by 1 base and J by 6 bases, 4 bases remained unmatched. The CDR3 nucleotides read TGTGCCAGCAGCTTAGGTAGCGGGCTGGATACGCAGTATTTT. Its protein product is CASSLGSGLDTQYF.

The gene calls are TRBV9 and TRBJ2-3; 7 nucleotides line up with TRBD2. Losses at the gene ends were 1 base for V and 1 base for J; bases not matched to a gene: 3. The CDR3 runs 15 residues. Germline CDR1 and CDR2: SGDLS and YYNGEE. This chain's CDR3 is CASSVSGMGTDTQYF. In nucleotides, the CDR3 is TGTGCCAGCAGCGTAAGCGGGATGGGCACAGATACGCAGTATTTT.

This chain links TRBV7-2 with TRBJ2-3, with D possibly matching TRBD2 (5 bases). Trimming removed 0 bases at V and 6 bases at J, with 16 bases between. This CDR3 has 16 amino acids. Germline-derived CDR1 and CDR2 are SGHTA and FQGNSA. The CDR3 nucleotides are TGTGCCAGCAGCTTAGCGCTAGCTTCAAGGGCCGATACGCAGTATTTT. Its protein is CASSLALASRADTQYF.

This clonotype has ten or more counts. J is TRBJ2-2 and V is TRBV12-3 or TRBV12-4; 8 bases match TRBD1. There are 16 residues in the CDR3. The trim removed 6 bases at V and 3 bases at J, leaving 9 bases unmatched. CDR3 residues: CASRLDRGADTGELFF. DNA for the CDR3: TGTGCCAGCAGACTAGACAGGGGCGCGGACACCGGGGAGCTGTTTTTT.

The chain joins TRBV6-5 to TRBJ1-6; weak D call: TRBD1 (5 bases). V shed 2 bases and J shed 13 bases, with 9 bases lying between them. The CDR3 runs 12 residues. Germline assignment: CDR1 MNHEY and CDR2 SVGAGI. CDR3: CASSYRGDPLHF. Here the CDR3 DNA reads TGTGCCAGCAGTTACAGGGGTGATCCCCTCCACTTT.

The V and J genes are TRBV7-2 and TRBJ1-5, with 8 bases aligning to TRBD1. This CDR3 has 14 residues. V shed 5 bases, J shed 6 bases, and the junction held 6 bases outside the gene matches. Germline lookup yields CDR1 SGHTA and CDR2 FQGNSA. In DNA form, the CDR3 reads TGTGCCAGCAGCCCCGACAGGGGAGCTCAGCCCCAGCATTTT. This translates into CASSPDRGAQPQHF.